One sample yielded the 5 T cell receptor beta chains listed below, sequenced in a study of T cells in Graves' hyperthyroidism and ophthalmopathy (dated by TCRdb to about 2019). Library generation was performed with multiplex PCR. This sample was sequenced with an Illumina HiSeq 2000. Amplification of TCR beta CDR3 regions was carried out from RNA transcripts. For the first round of RT-PCR on the TCR CDR3, the HTBI primer set was used together with the Qiagen OneStep RT-PCR kit. TCRdb trimmed public reads at Q25 via fastp, called clones via MiXCR and kept in-frame beta chains. Rows are combined by CDR3 protein, so each entry shows the most common genes and DNA. The table for this sample lists 460,000 or so distinct CDR3 sequences; approximately 14% of them were counted only once. Jointly, the top ten make up around a sixth of the sample. Source material: blood. These receptors were collected from a young woman with Graves' hyperthyroidism.

J is TRBJ2-7 and V is TRBV11-3; 11 bases align to TRBD2. Germline V gene data show CDR1 as SGHNT and CDR2 as YENEEA. Trimming at V came to 3 bases and at J to 2 bases, leaving 9 bases not matched to a gene. This CDR3 spans 17 amino acids. The DNA of the CDR3 is TGTGCCAGCAGCTTTGGGCTAGCGGGAGGAAAAACCTACGAGCAGTACTTC. The encoded protein is CASSFGLAGGKTYEQYF.

As to this clonotype: A read error may be the cause here, since a much bigger clone is one base away. The V gene is TRBV6-1, the J gene TRBJ2-5, with 14 bases that match TRBD2. Germline V gene data show CDR1 as MNHNS and CDR2 as SASEGT. The CDR3 has 17 residues. The CDR3 reads CASSGLAGGPMGETQCF. DNA of the CDR3: TGTGCCAGCAGTGGACTAGCGGGAGGGCCGATGGGAGAGACCCAGTGCTTC.

The gene calls are TRBV12-3 or TRBV12-4 and TRBJ2-1; TRBD2 matches 7 bases. The CDR3 length is 14 residues. V was clipped by 3 bases and J by 5 bases; unmatched bases: 4. The CDR3 sequence: CASSLGGVHNEQFF. The CDR3 DNA is TGTGCCAGCAGTTTGGGGGGGGTCCACAATGAGCAGTTCTTC.

The table lists this clonotype with many counts. The chain joins TRBV11-2 to TRBJ1-4, with D possibly matching TRBD1 (6 bases). In germline, CDR1 is SGHAT, CDR2 FQNNGV. CDR3 length equals 14 residues. The germline V and J ends were trimmed by 4 bases and 4 bases, with 10 bases remaining between them. The CDR3 reads CASSWGPSNEKLFF. DNA for the CDR3: TGTGCCAGCAGCTGGGGGCCAAGTAATGAAAAACTGTTTTTT.

This clonotype was seen only a few times. The gene calls are TRBV2 and TRBJ2-1, with a tentative D call TRBD2 (6 bases). Trimming removed 5 bases from V and 5 bases from J, with 13 bases in between. This CDR3 has 14 residues. Germline lookup yields CDR1 SNHLY and CDR2 FYNNEI. CDR3 coding DNA: TGTGCCAGCAGTTACTCAGGACTAAACAATGAGCAGTTCTTC. As protein: CASSYSGLNNEQFF.